The clone carrying this T cell receptor (beta chain) appeared a few times. Given a much more abundant clone one base away, this may be a read error. Breast cancer patients provided tissue from their axillary draining lymph nodes. These data originate in a study of breast tumors, draining lymph nodes, adjacent tissues. TCRdb fed the multiplex PCR reads into MiXCR, producing one record per CDR3 protein. The table shows under 250,000 distinct CDR3 sequences, with 32% occurring only once. Germline values: CDR1 DFQATT, CDR2 SNEGSKA (reference sequence). The length of the CDR3 is 12 residues. Sequencing used axillary lymph node tissue. The V gene is TRBV20-1, the J gene TRBJ2-1; no firm D call. The receptor was derived from a female donor with breast cancer. Some clones in this sample may be carry-over from other donors' samples. The CDR3 DNA reads as TGCAGTGCTACGTCCCCTGGAGAAGAGCCGTTCTTC. Amino acid sequence: CSATSPGEEPFF.